The present T cell receptor beta chain was sequenced within a study of T cell clonality in common variable immunodeficiency. Points from the study as a whole: TCRbeta clonality was increased in CVID versus healthy controls. Reportedly, TCR beta sequences from common variable immunodeficiency showed fewer deletions and N-nucleotide insertions.

Each donor provided roughly 4.5 to 9 ml of heparinized whole blood. This clone has at least ten counts. Its specificity is unknown. The sequenced fragment ends 3 residues before the CDR3 boundary, so the rest is inferred from the germline J gene. Equal genomic DNA amounts from CVID and control samples were sequenced. The protocol was immunoSEQ multiplex PCR, while the TCRdb copy is restricted to in-frame clones and leaves out a portion. The sample includes more than 45,000 clones, none of them occurring once. Trimming removed 0 bases from V and 4 bases from J, with 20 bases in between. The CDR3 contains 17 residues. Looked up from germline, CDR1 is SGHRS and CDR2 is YFSETQ.

Specimen: peripheral blood mononuclear cells. The sequence derives from a person aged 18-69 years in good health. The V gene is TRBV5-1, the J gene TRBJ2-7; D might be TRBD2 (7 bases). CDR3 DNA, as far as it was read: TGCGCCAGCAGCTTGGAGGTTTGGCAGGGGAGGGGATACGAG. Translation: CASSLEVWQGRGYE. The entire CDR3 protein is CASSLEVWQGRGYEQYF.